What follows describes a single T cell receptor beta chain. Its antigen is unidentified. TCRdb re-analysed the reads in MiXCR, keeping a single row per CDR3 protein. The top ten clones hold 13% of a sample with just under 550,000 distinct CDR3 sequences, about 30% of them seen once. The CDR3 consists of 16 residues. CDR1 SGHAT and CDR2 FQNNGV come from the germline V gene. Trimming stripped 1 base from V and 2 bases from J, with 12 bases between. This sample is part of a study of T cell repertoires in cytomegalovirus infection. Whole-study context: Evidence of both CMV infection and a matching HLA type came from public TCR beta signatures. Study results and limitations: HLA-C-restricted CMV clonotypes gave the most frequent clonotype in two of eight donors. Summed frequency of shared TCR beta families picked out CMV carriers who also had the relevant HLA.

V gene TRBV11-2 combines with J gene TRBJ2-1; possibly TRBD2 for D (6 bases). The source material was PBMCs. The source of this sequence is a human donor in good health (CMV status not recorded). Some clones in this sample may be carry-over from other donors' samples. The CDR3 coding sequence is TGTGCCAGCAGCTTAGTACCGGGAGTAGCCTACAATGAGCAGTTCTTC. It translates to CASSLVPGVAYNEQFF.